Listed below are T cell receptor beta chains from one sample, sequenced in a study of cytomegalovirus exposure and HLA in healthy donors. Method: immunoSEQ multiplex PCR; TCRdb's copy keeps in-frame clones and lacks some. This table has roughly 170,000 clones, approximately 80% appearing once. The material sequenced was PBMCs. The receptors come from a girl aged 2-9 years in good health and CMV-seropositive. Each CDR3 is given with its conserved first and last residue. The D gene is left open where the match is weak. Clone size, where shown, is once, few, many, or a class for clones that have expanded.

D	size	J	V	CDR3	DNA
TRBD1	NA	TRBJ2-1	TRBV7-6	CASSLAGGSEQFF	TGTGCCAGCAGCTTAGCAGGGGGCAGTGAGCAGTTCTTC
NA	NA	TRBJ1-5	TRBV25-1	CASSVSGNINQPQHF	TGTGCCAGCAGTGTTTCAGGGAATATCAATCAGCCCCAGCATTTT
TRBD1	once	TRBJ2-2	TRBV2	CASSITRTGPGELFF	TGTGCCAGCAGTATTACTAGGACAGGGCCCGGGGAGCTGTTTTTT
NA	NA	TRBJ2-4	TRBV4-1	CASSQVFSGGIRAKNIQYF	TGCGCCAGCAGCCAAGTTTTCTCTGGCGGGATACGAGCCAAAAACATTCAGTACTTC
TRBD2	NA	TRBJ2-7	TRBV28	CASPPLAGGPYEQYF	TGTGCCAGCCCCCCCCTAGCGGGAGGGCCCTACGAGCAGTACTTC
NA	NA	TRBJ1-1	TRBV6-5	CASSRDISTEAFF	TGTGCCAGCAGTCGGGACATATCCACTGAAGCTTTCTTT
TRBD2	NA	TRBJ2-3	TRBV6-1	CASSEIGWGGDTQYF	TGTGCCAGCAGTGAAATAGGCTGGGGGGGAGATACGCAGTATTTT
NA	NA	TRBJ1-5	TRBV28	CASSLGIGTSQPQHF	TGTGCCAGCAGTTTGGGTATCGGGACTTCACAGCCCCAGCATTTT
TRBD1	NA	TRBJ2-2	TRBV9	CASSVKNRDRGASGELFF	TGTGCCAGCAGCGTCAAAAATCGGGACAGGGGTGCGAGCGGGGAGCTGTTTTTT
TRBD1	few	TRBJ1-1	TRBV10-3	CASRTGDTEAFF	TGTGCCTCCCGGACAGGGGACACTGAAGCTTTCTTT
TRBD1	NA	TRBJ1-2	TRBV6-1	CASSVSSGQVNYGYTF	TGTGCCAGCAGTGTCAGTTCGGGACAGGTGAACTATGGCTACACCTTC
TRBD1	few	TRBJ2-2	TRBV6-1	CASSGDRFTGELFF	TGTGCCAGCAGTGGGGACAGGTTCACCGGGGAGCTGTTTTTT
NA	NA	TRBJ1-1	TRBV7-2	CASSLTAPGAAEAFF	TGTGCCAGCAGCTTAACGGCTCCAGGGGCAGCTGAAGCTTTCTTT
NA	NA	TRBJ1-2	TRBV7-2	CASSLPDFYGYTF	TGTGCCAGCAGCCTTCCGGACTTCTATGGCTACACCTTC
TRBD1	NA	TRBJ1-5	TRBV25-1	CASSDPTTGGNQPQHF	TGTGCCAGCAGTGACCCCACGACAGGGGGCAATCAGCCCCAGCATTTT
NA	once	TRBJ2-3	TRBV25-1	CASSLANRVSTDTQYF	TGTGCCAGCAGTCTCGCGAACAGGGTTAGCACAGATACGCAGTATTTT
NA	few	TRBJ2-5	TRBV9	CASSADRAQETQYF	TGTGCCAGCAGCGCGGACAGAGCGCAGGAGACCCAGTACTTC
NA	NA	TRBJ1-2	TRBV28	CASSTRLAGVLENYGYTF	TGTGCCAGCAGTACTCGGCTGGCAGGGGTCCTAGAAAACTATGGCTACACCTTC
NA	once	TRBJ1-4	TRBV19	CASNLDSTNEKLFF	TGTGCCAGTAACCTAGACTCAACTAATGAAAAACTGTTTTTT
NA	NA	TRBJ1-1	TRBV5-8	CASSLTVGTEAFF	TGTGCCAGCAGCTTAACAGTTGGCACTGAAGCTTTCTTT
TRBD1	NA	TRBJ2-7	TRBV28	CATLDRFYEQYF	TGTGCCACACTGGACAGGTTCTACGAGCAGTACTTC
NA	NA	TRBJ1-4	TRBV5-1	CASSPRAPGTHGKLFF	TGCGCCAGCAGCCCCAGGGCGCCAGGAACACATGGAAAACTGTTTTTT
TRBD2	NA	TRBJ2-3	TRBV5-1	CASSTSSGTSTDTQYF	TGCGCCAGCAGCACCTCTAGCGGGACTAGCACAGATACGCAGTATTTT
NA	NA	TRBJ2-1	TRBV27	CASSLQGLRRNEQFF	TGTGCCAGCAGTCTCCAGGGGTTGAGGAGGAATGAGCAGTTCTTC
TRBD2	NA	TRBJ2-2	TRBV7-9	CASSSKGLAGGYGTGELFF	TGTGCCAGCAGCTCCAAAGGACTAGCGGGAGGGTATGGCACCGGGGAGCTGTTTTTT
NA	NA	TRBJ1-5	TRBV7-2	CASSKTPGVYSNQPQHF	TGTGCCAGCAGCAAAACACCGGGGGTTTATAGCAATCAGCCCCAGCATTTT
TRBD1	NA	TRBJ2-7	TRBV13	CASSLWRDRPAEQYF	TGTGCCAGCAGCTTATGGCGGGACAGGCCGGCGGAGCAGTACTTC
TRBD1	once	TRBJ2-1	TRBV18	CASSPDRVNEQFF	TGTGCCAGCTCACCGGACAGGGTGAATGAGCAGTTCTTC
NA	NA	TRBJ1-1	TRBV7-2	CASSLPRLLNTEAFF	TGTGCCAGCAGCTTACCGCGGTTGCTGAACACTGAAGCTTTCTTT
TRBD1	NA	TRBJ1-2	TRBV13	CASSKGGSPTGGDYGYTF	TGTGCCAGCAGCAAGGGCGGGTCTCCGACAGGGGGCGACTATGGCTACACCTTC
NA	few	TRBJ1-2	TRBV7-3	CASSLRLSRLYGYTF	TGTGCCAGCAGCTTAAGACTTTCACGGTTGTATGGCTACACCTTC
NA	NA	TRBJ1-1	TRBV6-5	CASSRQVSDRKAFF	TGTGCCAGCAGTCGACAGGTCTCGGATAGGAAAGCTTTCTTT
NA	once	TRBJ1-1	TRBV14	CASNSPGKVEAFF	TGTGCCAGCAACTCCCCCGGGAAAGTGGAAGCTTTCTTT
TRBD1	once	TRBJ1-1	TRBV18	CASRSGTGHSQIEAFF	TGTGCCAGCCGATCCGGGACAGGGCATTCCCAGATTGAAGCTTTCTTT
NA	NA	TRBJ2-3	TRBV28	CASSLAELYGTDTQYF	TGTGCCAGCAGTTTGGCGGAGCTGTACGGCACAGATACGCAGTATTTT
NA	NA	TRBJ2-7	TRBV11-2	CASSRAASYEQYF	TGTGCCAGCAGCCGCGCGGCCTCCTACGAGCAGTACTTC
NA	NA	TRBJ2-1	TRBV12-5	CATGTPNYNEQFF	TGTGCTACCGGGACACCAAATTACAATGAGCAGTTCTTC
TRBD2	NA	TRBJ2-3	TRBV10-1	CASSPGLAPGRQYF	TGCGCCAGCAGTCCGGGACTAGCGCCCGGGAGGCAGTATTTT
NA	NA	TRBJ2-3	TRBV6-1	CASSEPRNTQYF	TGTGCCAGCAGTGAACCGAGGAATACGCAGTATTTT
TRBD1	NA	TRBJ2-1	TRBV28	CASSFYPYDFDRGLHNEQFF	TGTGCCAGCAGTTTCTATCCCTACGATTTCGACAGGGGGTTACACAATGAGCAGTTCTTC
TRBD2	once	TRBJ2-7	TRBV9	CASSTGLAGVSYEQYF	TGTGCCAGCAGCACGGGACTAGCGGGGGTCTCCTACGAGCAGTACTTC
TRBD1	NA	TRBJ1-6	TRBV13	CASSSGTEINSPLHF	TGTGCCAGCAGCTCCGGGACAGAGATAAATTCACCCCTCCACTTT
TRBD1	NA	TRBJ1-2	TRBV11-3	CASSLRDRPNYGYTF	TGTGCCAGCAGCTTGAGGGACAGACCCAACTATGGCTACACCTTC
NA	NA	TRBJ2-7	TRBV11-2	CASSPIRRGYEQYF	TGTGCCAGCAGCCCGATCCGGCGGGGCTACGAGCAGTACTTC
TRBD1	NA	TRBJ1-6	TRBV4-2	CASSQRKPGTGVNSPLHF	TGTGCCAGCAGCCAACGGAAACCCGGGACAGGGGTTAATTCACCCCTCCACTTT
TRBD2	NA	TRBJ2-5	TRBV5-4	CASSSGTSGGLQETQYF	TGTGCCAGCAGCTCAGGGACTAGCGGGGGGCTACAAGAGACCCAGTACTTC
NA	NA	TRBJ1-6	TRBV27	CASSLLARSGGSPLHF	TGTGCCAGCAGTTTACTTGCCCGGTCGGGGGGTTCACCCCTCCACTTT
NA	NA	TRBJ2-2	TRBV5-1	CASSLTGSNTGELFF	TGCGCCAGCAGCTTGACTGGTTCGAACACCGGGGAGCTGTTTTTT
NA	once	TRBJ2-4	TRBV28	CASTTYTGMGGAKNIQYF	TGTGCCAGCACCACCTACACGGGAATGGGGGGAGCCAAAAACATTCAGTACTTC
TRBD1	NA	TRBJ2-7	TRBV6-5	CASSYSTTGSRYEQYF	TGTGCCAGCAGTTACTCCACGACAGGGTCCCGCTACGAGCAGTACTTC
NA	NA	TRBJ2-1	TRBV6-4	CASSDSGEGGHPGNEQFF	TGTGCCAGCAGTGACTCGGGGGAGGGGGGACACCCGGGCAATGAGCAGTTCTTC
TRBD2	NA	TRBJ2-5	TRBV5-8	CASSLGLAGVEETQYF	TGTGCCAGCAGCTTAGGACTAGCGGGAGTAGAAGAGACCCAGTACTTC
TRBD1	few	TRBJ1-4	TRBV4-1	CASSTMTGGNNEKLFF	TGCGCCAGCAGCACCATGACAGGGGGTAATAATGAAAAACTGTTTTTT
NA	NA	TRBJ2-7	TRBV6-6	CASSYSGRYEQYF	TGTGCCAGCAGTTACAGCGGCCGCTACGAGCAGTACTTC
TRBD1	NA	TRBJ1-1	TRBV19	CAIGRQGPSPVNTEAFF	TGTGCCATTGGCAGACAGGGGCCGTCTCCCGTTAACACTGAAGCTTTCTTT
TRBD1	NA	TRBJ1-2	TRBV29-1	CSARQGNYGYTF	TGCAGCGCCCGACAGGGAAACTATGGCTACACCTTC
TRBD1	NA	TRBJ1-1	TRBV10-3	CAISEDRGVDTEAFF	TGTGCCATCAGTGAAGACAGGGGTGTAGACACTGAAGCTTTCTTT
NA	once	TRBJ1-3	TRBV5-8	CASSLGTASYSGNTIYF	TGTGCCAGCAGCTTGGGTACAGCCTCATACTCTGGAAACACCATATATTTT
NA	once	TRBJ2-1	TRBV28	CAICGQSYNEQFF	TGTGCCATATGCGGACAGTCCTACAATGAGCAGTTCTTC
NA	few	TRBJ1-1	TRBV6-5	CASSLGGEEAFF	TGTGCCAGCAGTTTAGGGGGGGAAGAGGCTTTCTTT